This TCR beta chain was recovered during a study of cytomegalovirus exposure and HLA in healthy donors. Across the study: The early release's HLA-typed donors yielded 80 million to 95 million unique TCRs. Study findings and constraints: Reports indicated that the classifier achieved high specificity and sensitivity in diagnosing cytomegalovirus status. In vitro data verified a few CMV-associated chains as specific for CMV antigens. A later analysis found common viral pathogens apparently linked to several of the most significant clusters.

The junction had 8 bases not matched to a gene; V was cut back by 4 bases and J by 5 bases. Looked up from germline, CDR1 is LGHNT and CDR2 is FRNRAP. The CDR3 runs 17 residues. As regards this clone: The antigen is not known.

Primers: 60 Vbeta forward and 13 Jbeta reverse. Assay: immunoSEQ multiplex PCR; the TCRdb copy retains only in-frame clones and omits some. The sample consists of fewer than 300,000 clones, 80% of them appearing once. The source material was PBMCs. This sequence was found in a girl aged 2-10 years in good health and CMV-seronegative. The V call is TRBV12-5, the J call TRBJ2-2; 12 nucleotides line up with TRBD1. The CDR3 region is CASGSGTGGFGTGELFF. In DNA, the CDR3 is TGTGCTAGTGGTTCCGGGACAGGGGGCTTTGGGACCGGGGAGCTGTTTTTT.